One and the same sample provided the 15 T cell receptor beta chains below, sequenced in a study of T-cell memory formation after mild COVID-19. TCRdb ran MiXCR on the 5' RACE reads and lists one entry per CDR3 protein. Among about 340,000 distinct CDR3 sequences listed, around a fifth were seen once. Sequencing was performed on PBMCs or a T cell subset sorted from them (not recorded which). The receptor set was obtained from a man between 18 and 29 years old who had mild COVID-19 (a few samples of this study predate the infection). Cell type and time point are not known.

The V and J genes are TRBV30 and TRBJ1-5; tentatively, D is TRBD1 (5 bases). This CDR3 spans 13 amino acids. The germline V gene encodes CDR1 GTSNPN and CDR2 SVGIG (reference sequence). V was trimmed by 0 bases and J by 2 bases, leaving 5 bases between them. The CDR3 region has the DNA TGTGCCTGGAGTGTACAGGGCAATCAGCCCCAGCATTTT. Protein product: CAWSVQGNQPQHF.

Only one count was recorded for this clonotype. The genes are TRBV20-1 and TRBJ2-2, with D possibly being TRBD1 or TRBD2 (5 bases each). V lost 6 bases and J lost 1, with 18 bases in between. Germline CDR1 reads DFQATT; CDR2 reads SNEGSKA (reference sequence). The CDR3 totals 16 residues. CDR3 sequence: CSAKRVPGRNTGELFF. The CDR3 bases are TGCAGTGCCAAGAGGGTACCGGGACGGAACACCGGGGAGCTGTTTTTT.

The rearrangement joins TRBV5-4 to TRBJ1-1; no definite D call. V shed 7 bases and J shed 0 bases, with 4 bases lying between them. Per germline, CDR1 SGHNT and CDR2 YYREEE (reference sequence). This CDR3 has 11 amino acids. DNA of the CDR3: TGTGCCAGCCACTTGAACACTGAAGCTTTCTTT. Its translation is CASHLNTEAFF.

This clonotype was seen a handful of times. Its ends do not fully match the called genes, so a read error is possible. The CDR3 is CASSVDRGQRLPNYGYTF. CDR3 DNA sequence: TGTGCCAGTAGTGTAGACAGGGGACAGAGATTACCCAACTATGGCTACACCTTC. The gene calls are TRBV19 and TRBJ1-2, with 8 nucleotides matching TRBD1. The CDR3 totals 18 residues. Germline values: CDR1 LNHDA, CDR2 SQIVND (reference sequence).

The chain carries TRBV7-2 and TRBJ2-7; the D is unclear. The germline CDR1 and CDR2 sequences are SGHTA and FQGNSA. V was clipped by 1 base and J by 1 base, with 11 bases between them. The CDR3 totals 15 residues. The CDR3 sequence is CASSLVAGESYEQYV. As DNA, the CDR3 is TGTGCCAGCAGCTTAGTGGCAGGAGAATCCTACGAGCAGTACGTC.

This clonotype was seen only once. The chain links TRBV20-1 to TRBJ1-1; no reliable D call. Germline V gives CDR1 DFQATT, CDR2 SNEGSKA (reference sequence). Trimming cost V 6 bases and J 2 bases, with 10 bases left between them. The CDR3 is 12 residues long. CDR3 in DNA: TGCAGTGCCCAGAGGCCCAACACTGAAGCTTTCTTT. Translating it yields CSAQRPNTEAFF.

The chain links TRBV20-1 to TRBJ1-5; D may be TRBD1 (5 bases). CDR3 size: 17 residues. Germline V gives CDR1 DFQATT, CDR2 SNEGSKA (reference sequence). The V and J ends lost 0 bases and 3 bases respectively, with 18 bases between them. CDR3 DNA: TGCAGTGCTAGAGATGGGAGCAGCAAGGGACTCAATCAGCCCCAGCATTTT. Translating gives CSARDGSSKGLNQPQHF.

The chain is built from TRBV9 and TRBJ2-5; D is perhaps TRBD2 (5 bases). The CDR3 extends over 17 amino acids. CDR1 and CDR2 from the germline V gene are SGDLS and YYNGEE. Trimming removed 0 bases from V and 5 bases from J, with 20 bases in between. CDR3 loop: CASSVGGADPWWETQYF. The CDR3 region has the DNA TGTGCCAGCAGCGTAGGAGGAGCGGACCCTTGGTGGGAGACCCAGTACTTC.

This clonotype was detected only a few times. V and J are TRBV7-3 and TRBJ1-1; the D gene is possibly TRBD1 (6 bases). Germline CDR1 and CDR2: SGHTA and FQGTGA. The CDR3 runs 12 residues. The ends were cut back, 5 bases at V and 11 bases at J, with 15 bases in the middle. The CDR3 reads CASSPGGGLAFF. In nucleotides, the CDR3 is TGTGCCAGCAGCCCCGGTGGGGGGCTCGCTTTCTTT.

The rearrangement uses TRBV24-1 and TRBJ2-5; 7 positions agree with TRBD1. This CDR3 is built from 14 residues. V trimming: 5 bases; J trimming: 5 bases; junction bases outside the gene matches: 7. Germline V gene sequence: CDR1 KGHDR, CDR2 SFDVKD. CDR3 coding DNA: TGTGCCACCAGTGTACGAGGGGGCGGGGAGACCCAGTACTTC. It is translated as CATSVRGGGETQYF.

The rearrangement uses TRBV12-3 or TRBV12-4 and TRBJ1-4; D unresolved. The V and J ends lost 3 bases and 0 bases respectively, with 8 bases between them. The CDR3 is 15 amino acids. CDR3 protein: CASSFYRATNEKLFF. CDR3 bases: TGTGCCAGCAGTTTTTATAGGGCAACTAATGAAAAACTGTTTTTT.

In regard to this clonotype: The CDR3 carries no conserved terminal phenylalanine or tryptophan, so it likely arises from a read error. The rearrangement joins TRBV2 to TRBJ2-1; D is possibly TRBD1 or TRBD2 (5 bases each). The CDR3 is made up of 15 amino acids. Trimming took 3 bases from V and 12 from J, leaving 21 bases between them. CDR1 and CDR2 (germline): SNHLY, FYNNEI. In DNA form, the CDR3 reads TGTGCCAGCAGTGAGGGACGCTGGCATGTGGATGGGCAGTTCCTC. This gives the protein CASSEGRWHVDGQFL.

The count of this clonotype is one. The rearrangement uses TRBV7-2 and TRBJ2-1, with 10 bases fitting TRBD1. Trimming at V came to 1 base and at J to 11 bases, leaving 2 bases not matched to a gene. This CDR3 spans 13 amino acids. The germline CDR1 and CDR2 sequences are SGHTA and FQGNSA. CDR3 sequence: CASSLETGGKQFF. As DNA, the CDR3 is TGTGCCAGCAGCTTAGAGACAGGGGGCAAGCAGTTCTTC.

The table lists this clonotype with a count of one. The chain joins TRBV3-1 to TRBJ2-3; perhaps D is TRBD1 or TRBD2 (6 bases each). This CDR3 region has 17 residues. Trimming shortened V by 4 bases and J by 4 bases, and 21 bases separated the two germline ends. Germline V gives CDR1 LGHDT, CDR2 YNNKEL (reference sequence). CDR3: CASSPVLGGAGADTQYF. DNA for the CDR3: TGTGCCAGCAGCCCCGTCCTGGGGGGCGCGGGCGCAGATACGCAGTATTTT.

This chain joins TRBV4-1 and TRBJ2-3; maybe TRBD2 (7 bases). Germline V gene sequence: CDR1 MGHRA, CDR2 YSYEKL. V lost 6 bases, J lost 2 bases, and 12 bases lay in between. The CDR3 runs to 14 residues. CDR3 nucleotides: TGCGCCAGCAGTCGGGGGGCCGACACAGATACGCAGTATTTT. Its translation is CASSRGADTDTQYF.